These 25 T cell receptor beta chains were all obtained from the same sample, sequenced in a study of identical twins. MiXCR, run by TCRdb on the 5' RACE reads, gives a single entry per CDR3 protein. The repertoire consists of about 280,000 distinct CDR3 sequences, with around 8.8% occurring once and the leading ten covering approximately 2%. The same specimen was also included in a second study, on yellow fever vaccine responses in identical twins.

The sample comprised memory (CD45RO+) T cells sorted from blood. These receptors all come from a woman aged 18-29 years in good health.

This clonotype has just a few counts. The CDR3 region has the DNA TGTGCCAGCAGCTTAGGGCCTCAGGGATTGGACACCGGGGAGCTGTTTTTT. Protein sequence: CASSLGPQGLDTGELFF. The chain joins TRBV7-3 to TRBJ2-2; possible D gene TRBD1, 5 bases. The CDR3 length is 17 residues. Trimming cost V 2 bases and J 3 bases, with 16 bases left between them. Germline V gives CDR1 SGHTA, CDR2 FQGTGA.

This chain links TRBV7-8 with TRBJ2-1; D gene unclear. The CDR3 consists of 15 residues. The V and J ends lost 5 bases and 1 base respectively, with 12 bases between them. Germline V CDR1 and CDR2: SGHVS, FQNEAQ. CDR3 amino acids: CASSRLTESYNEQFF. The CDR3 DNA reads TGTGCCAGCAGCCGCCTGACGGAATCCTACAATGAGCAGTTCTTC. Using reference TRBV7-8 and TRBJ2-1 for the parts outside the CDR3, the full variable domain is GAGVSQSPRYKVAKRGQDVALRCDPISGHVSLFWYQQALGQGPEFLTYFQNEAQLDKSGLPSDRFFAERPEGSVSTLKIQRTQQEDSAVYLCASSRLTESYNEQFFGPGTRLTVL.

This clonotype appeared a few times. The rearrangement uses TRBV19 and TRBJ2-1; TRBD2 agrees at 11 bases. The trim removed 3 bases at V and 7 bases at J, leaving 8 bases unmatched. The length of the CDR3 is 16 residues. Germline CDR1 is LNHDA and CDR2 is SQIVND (reference sequence). The CDR3 DNA reads as TGTGCCAGTAGTATCTCAGTAGCGGGGGGGTCGAATGAGCAGTTCTTC. Protein: CASSISVAGGSNEQFF.

The chain employs TRBV2 and TRBJ2-7; maybe TRBD1 (6 bases). CDR3 length equals 13 residues. The germline gives CDR1 SNHLY, CDR2 FYNNEI. Trimming removed 6 bases from V and 6 bases from J, with 15 bases in between. The CDR3 spells CASRRDTVREQYF. The CDR3 nucleotides read TGTGCCAGCAGGAGGGACACCGTCCGCGAGCAGTACTTC.

This clonotype was counted a few times. The chain employs TRBV5-5 and TRBJ2-3; no clear D. V lost 2 bases and J lost 0, with 19 bases in between. Germline values: CDR1 SGHKS, CDR2 YYEKEE (reference sequence). The CDR3 is 18 amino acids. The CDR3 here is CASSFGPRWRASTDTQYF. The CDR3 coding sequence is TGTGCCAGCAGCTTCGGCCCTCGGTGGCGAGCTAGCACAGATACGCAGTATTTT.

This clonotype was seen at least ten times. The V and J genes are TRBV29-1 and TRBJ1-1; tentatively, D is TRBD1 (6 bases). The germline V gene encodes CDR1 SQVTM and CDR2 ANQGSEA. CDR3 size: 11 residues. CDR3 nucleotide sequence: TGCAGTGGGGGACAGAACACTGAAGCTTTCTTT. Its protein product is CSGGQNTEAFF.

This clonotype was counted between two and nine times. The chain employs TRBV25-1 and TRBJ2-2; weak D call: TRBD2 (5 bases). Germline CDR1 is MGHDK and CDR2 is SYGVNS. The V gene lost 1 base and the J gene lost 4 bases, with 16 bases spanning the gap. This CDR3 comprises 17 residues. Here the CDR3 DNA reads TGTGCCAGCAGTGAATGGAGGCCCGACCGGGGCACCGGGGAGCTGTTTTTT. Translated, it gives CASSEWRPDRGTGELFF.

This clonotype turned up a few times. The V call is TRBV21-1, the J call TRBJ2-7; the tabulated D call, TRBD1, remains unverified against the DNA. TRBV21-1 is assigned pseudogene status. The CDR3 loop spans 17 amino acids. The CDR3 DNA reads as TGTGCCAGCAGCAAAACGGCAGTTCGACAGGGCTTTGACGAGCAGTACGTC. This translates into CASSKTAVRQGFDEQYV.

The chain links TRBV6-6 to TRBJ2-3; D unresolved. CDR1 is MNHNY, CDR2 SVGAGI, per germline (reference sequence). V was cut by 6 bases and J by 4 bases, with 5 bases left in between. This CDR3 has 11 amino acids. CDR3 protein: CASSRSDTQYF. The DNA for the CDR3 is TGTGCCAGCAGCCGATCAGATACGCAGTATTTT.

At least ten counts were recorded for this clonotype. The J gene is TRBJ2-1, the V gene TRBV5-1; no firm D call. The V gene's germline CDR1 is SGHRS and CDR2 YFSETQ. V lost 2 bases and J lost 12, with 12 bases in between. The CDR3 is made up of 12 amino acids. The CDR3 region has the DNA TGCGCCAGCAGCTTTTCTGACCAGCTGCAGTTCTTC. Protein product: CASSFSDQLQFF.

This clonotype was seen only a few times. The chain carries TRBV6-1 and TRBJ1-6; 8 bases line up with TRBD1. J gave up 7 bases and V 7 bases, and 9 bases lay outside the gene matches. CDR3 length equals 15 residues. From germline, CDR1 is MNHNS and CDR2 SASEGT. DNA for the CDR3: TGTGCCAGCAAGAGGGACAGGTCCCTAAATTCACCCCTCCACTTT. Its translation: CASKRDRSLNSPLHF.

This clonotype was seen more than once but under ten times. The V and J genes are TRBV28 and TRBJ1-4; D remains unclear. Germline V lookup: CDR1 MDHEN, CDR2 SYDVKM. The CDR3 extends over 12 amino acids. V dropped 6 bases and J dropped 8 bases, with 10 bases sitting between them. DNA of the CDR3: TGTGCCAGCAGGCAGCCGGGAGAAAAACTGTTTTTT. Its protein product is CASRQPGEKLFF. Full variable domain (remainder filled in from reference TRBV28 and TRBJ1-4): DVKVTQSSRYLVKRTGEKVFLECVQDMDHENMFWYRQDPGLGLRLIYFSYDVKMKEKGDIPEGYSVSREKKERFSLILESASTNQTSMYLCASRQPGEKLFFGSGTQLSVL.

CDR3 residues: CASSSLSSSTYEQYF. The CDR3 nucleotides read TGTGCCAGCAGTTCCCTCTCTAGTTCTACCTACGAGCAGTACTTC. The chain is built from TRBV28 and TRBJ2-7; no reliable D call. Looked up from germline, CDR1 is MDHEN and CDR2 is SYDVKM. This CDR3 comprises 15 residues. Trimming took off 4 bases at V and 2 bases at J, with 15 bases between the two ends.

This clonotype was counted between two and nine times. The rearrangement links TRBV28 to TRBJ2-7; no clear D gene. The CDR3 length is 12 residues. Germline values: CDR1 MDHEN, CDR2 SYDVKM. V dropped 6 bases and J dropped 1 base, with 7 bases sitting between them. CDR3 nucleotide sequence: TGTGCCAGCAGCCCCATTTCCTACGAGCAGTACTTC. Protein: CASSPISYEQYF.

This clonotype was detected many times. The V and J genes are TRBV14 and TRBJ2-2; D gene uncertain. The length of the CDR3 is 16 residues. Trimming shortened V by 2 bases and J by 1 base, and 11 bases separated the two germline ends. CDR1 and CDR2 (germline): SGHDN, FVKESK. The CDR3 DNA reads TGTGCCAGCAGCCAAAGGCTACTGGGGAACACCGGGGAGCTGTTTTTT. It codes for CASSQRLLGNTGELFF. Full variable domain (missing parts from reference TRBV14 and TRBJ2-2): EAGVTQFPSHSVIEKGQTVTLRCDPISGHDNLYWYRRVMGKEIKFLLHFVKESKQDESGMPNNRFLAERTGGTYSTLKVQPAELEDSGVYFCASSQRLLGNTGELFFGEGSRLTVL.

This clonotype was counted many times. This chain uses TRBV6-2 or TRBV6-3 with TRBJ2-5; no reliable D call. The CDR3 is 14 amino acids. The germline V gene encodes CDR1 MNHEY and CDR2 SVGEGT. Trimming left V 2 bases short and J 5 bases short, with 12 bases between. This CDR3 is CASSYRLVRETQYF. As DNA, the CDR3 is TGTGCCAGCAGTTACCGGCTAGTGCGGGAGACCCAGTACTTC.

This chain connects TRBV14 to TRBJ1-2, with a possible D match to TRBD1 (6 bases). The CDR3 is 14 residues long. Trimming removed 1 base at V and 4 bases at J, with 10 bases between. The germline V gene encodes CDR1 SGHDN and CDR2 FVKESK. The CDR3 bases are TGTGCCAGCAGCCAAGGTCGGGGGCCCTATGGCTACACCTTC. It encodes CASSQGRGPYGYTF.

CDR3 sequence reads: CATSDPTSDEQFF. CDR3 sequence (DNA): TGTGCCACCAGTGACCCCACTAGCGATGAGCAGTTCTTC. The V call is TRBV24-1, the J call TRBJ2-1, with 7 bases lining up with TRBD2. The CDR3 is 13 residues long. Losses at the gene ends were 4 bases for V and 8 bases for J; bases not matched to a gene: 4. CDR1 and CDR2 from the germline V gene are KGHDR and SFDVKD.

This clonotype was detected many times. The V gene is TRBV7-9, the J gene TRBJ1-2; D gene uncertain. The V end was cut by 4 bases, the J end by 8 bases, with 14 bases between. The CDR3 consists of 13 residues. Germline V gives CDR1 SEHNR, CDR2 FQNEAQ (reference sequence). The DNA of the CDR3 is TGTGCCAGCAGCTATACGGCCACGGGAGGCTACACCTTC. It encodes CASSYTATGGYTF.

This clonotype was counted a few times. This chain links TRBV27 with TRBJ1-1; D possibly corresponds to TRBD1 (5 bases). V was trimmed by 6 bases and J by 1 base, leaving 15 bases between them. This CDR3 has 15 residues. Germline V CDR1 and CDR2: MNHEY, SMNVEV (reference sequence). The CDR3 spells CASRIAGTQNTEAFF. CDR3 nucleotide sequence: TGTGCCAGCAGGATCGCCGGGACGCAGAACACTGAAGCTTTCTTT.

The chain is built from TRBV7-3 and TRBJ2-2; 8 nucleotides match TRBD1. This CDR3 comprises 16 residues. The V gene's germline CDR1 is SGHTA and CDR2 FQGTGA. Trimming at V came to 5 bases and at J to 4 bases, leaving 9 bases not matched to a gene. CDR3 protein: CASSLGGTGLTGELFF. CDR3 DNA sequence: TGTGCCAGCAGCCTTGGGGGGACAGGCCTCACCGGGGAGCTGTTTTTT.

With regard to this clonotype: Germline is not matched at one junction end, which may reflect a read error. This chain uses TRBV19 with TRBJ1-2; D is possibly TRBD1 (5 bases). Germline-derived CDR1 and CDR2 are LNHDA and SQIVND (reference sequence). This CDR3 contains 16 residues. CDR3 nucleotide sequence: TGTGCCAGTAGCATAGGACGGACCTTCGAGGGGTATGGCTACACCTTC. This gives the protein CASSIGRTFEGYGYTF.

Many counts were recorded for this clonotype. This chain uses TRBV12-3 or TRBV12-4 with TRBJ1-3; D is uncertain. V was trimmed by 7 bases and J by 0 bases, leaving 4 bases between them. The CDR3 runs to 12 residues. The CDR3 DNA reads TGTGCCAGCACCCTCTCTGGAAACACCATATATTTT. Translation gives CASTLSGNTIYF.

This clonotype was found a few times. The V and J genes are TRBV28 and TRBJ2-2; D remains unclear. V lost 5 bases and J lost 1, with 14 bases in between. This CDR3 has 16 residues. Per the germline V gene, CDR1 is MDHEN and CDR2 is SYDVKM. The CDR3: CASSPPTTMNTGELFF. CDR3 bases: TGTGCCAGCAGTCCCCCGACCACGATGAACACCGGGGAGCTGTTTTTT. The whole variable domain, remainder taken from reference TRBV28 and TRBJ2-2, is DVKVTQSSRYLVKRTGEKVFLECVQDMDHENMFWYRQDPGLGLRLIYFSYDVKMKEKGDIPEGYSVSREKKERFSLILESASTNQTSMYLCASSPPTTMNTGELFFGEGSRLTVL.

This clonotype was counted at least ten times. The chain is built from TRBV15 and TRBJ2-5, with TRBD1 matching over 10 bases. Germline CDR1 reads LNHNV; CDR2 reads YYDKDF (reference sequence). After removal of 8 bases from V and 5 bases from J, the junction contained 5 bases not matched to a gene. The CDR3 totals 13 residues. The CDR3 sequence is CATGTGDRETQYF. In DNA, the CDR3 is TGTGCCACCGGGACAGGGGATCGTGAGACCCAGTACTTC.